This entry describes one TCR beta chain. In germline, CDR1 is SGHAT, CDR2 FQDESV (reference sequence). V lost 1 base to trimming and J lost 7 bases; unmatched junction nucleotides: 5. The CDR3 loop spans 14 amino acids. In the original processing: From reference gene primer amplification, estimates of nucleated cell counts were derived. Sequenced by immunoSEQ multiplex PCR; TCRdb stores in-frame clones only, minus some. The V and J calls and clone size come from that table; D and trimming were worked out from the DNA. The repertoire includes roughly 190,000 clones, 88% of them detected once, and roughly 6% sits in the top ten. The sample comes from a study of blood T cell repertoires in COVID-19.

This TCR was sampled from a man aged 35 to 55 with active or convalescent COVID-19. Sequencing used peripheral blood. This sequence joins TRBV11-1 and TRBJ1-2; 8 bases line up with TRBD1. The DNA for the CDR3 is TGTGCCAGCAGCTTAGGGACAGGGCCTGGTGGCTACACCTTC. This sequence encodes CASSLGTGPGGYTF.